This TCR beta chain came from a study of T-cell reconstitution after alpha-beta-depleted transplantation in children. There are 13 residues in the CDR3. With 8 bases removed from V and 5 bases from J, the gap between germline ends came to 18 bases. The germline CDR1 and CDR2 sequences are DFQATT and SNEGSKA (reference sequence). The library targeted TCRbeta and was prepared with unique molecular identifiers. TCRdb processed the PCR reads anew with MiXCR; each CDR3 protein has one entry. The sample includes around 680,000 distinct CDR3 sequences, over 15% of them seen just once. The gene calls are TRBV20-1 and TRBJ2-5; D is possibly TRBD2 (7 bases). This sequence was found in a human donor who donated a stem cell graft to a child with acute myeloid leukemia. Sample: PBMCs from the stem cell graft donor, taken from the stem cell graft. CDR3 nucleotides: TGCAGTACTCAGCCGGGGGGCCGGGAGACCCAGTACTTC. Its translation: CSTQPGGRETQYF.